Listed here is a single T cell receptor beta chain. This specimen comes from a study of blood T cell repertoires in COVID-19. Turning to the study itself: COVID-19 samples collected from the United States, Italy and Spain covered acute and convalescent phases. From T cells, B-cell-depleted T cells, or PBMCs came the material, which was cDNA or gDNA.

In the original workflow: It was from reference gene primer amplification that nucleated cell counts were estimated. Sequenced by immunoSEQ multiplex PCR; TCRdb stores in-frame clones only, minus some. That table is the source of V, J and clone size, and D and trimming were worked out from the DNA. This sample carries about 95,000 clones, 84% of them seen once, and the ten largest clones take about a quarter. Germline V lookup: CDR1 SGHTA, CDR2 FQGNSA. CDR3 length equals 17 residues. V lost 5 bases to trimming and J lost 1 base, with 15 bases between them. The TCR originated in a human donor in a cohort sampled during active COVID-19. This chain joins TRBV7-2 and TRBJ2-6, with D possibly matching TRBD1 (6 bases). Sequenced input: peripheral blood. The DNA of the CDR3 is TGTGCCAGCAGCCCGCAGGGGCGCGTTTCTGGGGCCAACGTCCTGACTTTC. This gives the protein CASSPQGRVSGANVLTF. Full variable domain (rest looked up from reference TRBV7-2 and TRBJ2-6): GAGVSQSPSNKVTEKGKDVELRCDPISGHTALYWYRQSLGQGLEFLIYFQGNSAPDKSGLPSDRFSAERTGGSVSTLTIQRTQQEDSAVYLCASSPQGRVSGANVLTFGAGSRLTVL.